The 5 T cell receptor beta chains below were found in one sample sequenced in a study of blood T cells in healthy people across ages. Through a sample-barcoded 5' primer and a J-beta primer mix, a second PCR was run for about 6 to 12 cycles. Each CDR3 protein is one row after TCRdb ran MiXCR on the 5' RACE reads. The sample records around 900,000 distinct CDR3 sequences, roughly 51% being singletons. The specimen sequenced was blood. The receptor set was obtained from a woman in her sixties in good health.

This clonotype occurred a few times. V gene TRBV6-1 combines with J gene TRBJ2-5, with 10 nucleotides matching TRBD2. After removal of 5 bases from V and 4 bases from J, the junction contained 13 bases not matched to a gene. Germline V gives CDR1 MNHNS, CDR2 SASEGT. This CDR3 is 17 amino acids long. As DNA, the CDR3 is TGTGCCAGCAGTAGGGTTCAAGCGGGAGGGCCGGGAGAGACCCAGTACTTC. This sequence encodes CASSRVQAGGPGETQYF.

This clonotype was seen more than once but under ten times. The chain uses TRBV6-6 and TRBJ2-7; D is ambiguous. The CDR3 consists of 12 residues. CDR1 and CDR2 from the germline V gene are MNHNY and SVGAGI (reference sequence). The V end was cut by 4 bases, the J end by 3 bases, with 7 bases between. The CDR3 DNA reads as TGTGCCAGCAGTTCCCAGGACTACGAGCAGTACTTC. This sequence encodes CASSSQDYEQYF.

This sequence joins TRBV24-1 and TRBJ2-7, with TRBD1 identical over 7 bases. The DNA end lines up better with TRBJ2-5; the J call may be wrong. CDR1 is KGHDR, CDR2 SFDVKD, per germline. The CDR3 totals 13 residues. The CDR3 loop is CATSDGQEETQYF. The CDR3 region has the DNA TGTGCCACCAGTGATGGACAGGAAGAGACCCAGTACTTC.

V is TRBV6-4 and J is TRBJ2-3; D is uncertain. Germline loops: CDR1 MRHNA, CDR2 SNTAGT. The CDR3 consists of 15 residues. Trimming took off 0 bases at V and 4 bases at J, with 11 bases between the two ends. CDR3 coding DNA: TGTGCCAGCAGTGACTCCACAAGGTGGGCAGATACGCAGTATTTT. This sequence encodes CASSDSTRWADTQYF.

This clonotype has just one count. This chain links TRBV7-9 with TRBJ1-3; 9 nucleotides agree with TRBD1. The length of the CDR3 is 18 residues. V gave up 0 bases and J gave up 5 bases; unmatched junction bases: 11. Germline V gene data show CDR1 as SEHNR and CDR2 as FQNEAQ (reference sequence). The CDR3 protein is CASSLAGVRDRDRNTIYF. The CDR3, as DNA: TGTGCCAGCAGCTTAGCCGGTGTACGGGACAGGGACAGAAACACCATATATTTT.